Following are 14 T cell receptor beta chains from one sample sequenced in a study of CD8+ T cells in alopecia areata. Following extraction, RNA underwent reverse transcription to cDNA, which served as the sequencing template. Measured with immunoSEQ multiplex PCR; TCRdb has only the in-frame clones, and not every one. Here the sample spans about 8,900 clones, around 67% being singletons. Peripheral blood and lesional scalp punch biopsies came from alopecia areata patients. Sequencing input: skin. The receptor set was obtained from a human donor with alopecia areata.

The genes are TRBV9 and TRBJ2-6; D uncertain. Per germline, CDR1 SGDLS and CDR2 YYNGEE. Trimming removed 4 bases from V and 0 bases from J, with 11 bases in between. This CDR3 region has 16 residues. In DNA, the CDR3 is TGTGCCAGCAGCAACCCGGTCGACTCTGGGGCCAACGTCCTGACTTTC. This codes for CASSNPVDSGANVLTF.

The genes are TRBV7-6 and TRBJ2-3; the D is unclear. The CDR3 totals 13 residues. Germline V lookup: CDR1 SGHVS, CDR2 FNYEAQ. Deletions cut 1 base from V and 4 bases from J, with 6 bases between. The CDR3 spells CASSLGWADTQYF. CDR3 bases: TGTGCCAGCAGCTTAGGATGGGCAGATACGCAGTATTTT. Based on the CDR3 plus reference TRBV7-6 and TRBJ2-3, the full variable domain is GAGVSQSPRYKVTKRGQDVALRCDPISGHVSLYWYRQALGQGPEFLTYFNYEAQQDKSGLPNDRFSAERPEGSISTLTIQRTEQRDSAMYRCASSLGWADTQYFGPGTRLTVL.

J is TRBJ2-7 and V is TRBV29-1, with a weak D call TRBD1 (5 bases). Germline loops: CDR1 SQVTM, CDR2 ANQGSEA. Between the trimmed V and J ends, which lost 4 bases and 6 bases, there was a span of 16 bases. CDR3 size: 13 residues. CDR3: CSVVLPTVGEQYF. CDR3 coding DNA: TGCAGCGTTGTACTTCCGACAGTCGGCGAGCAGTACTTC.

This sequence joins TRBV7-3 and TRBJ2-3; 7 bases fit TRBD1. V lost 0 bases, J lost 3 bases, and 3 bases stayed unmatched. Germline V lookup: CDR1 SGHTA, CDR2 FQGTGA. The CDR3 consists of 15 residues. CDR3 nucleotide sequence: TGTGCCAGCAGCTTAACGGTCAGGGGGACAGATACGCAGTATTTT. Amino acid sequence: CASSLTVRGTDTQYF.

Note on this clone: The sample contains more than one DNA sequence encoding this CDR3. This chain uses TRBV7-2 with TRBJ2-7, with 10 nucleotides matching TRBD1. Trimming at V came to 3 bases and at J to 7 bases, leaving 6 bases not matched to a gene. The CDR3 has 14 amino acids. Germline CDR1 SGHTA, CDR2 FQGNSA. CDR3 sequence reads: CASSFRQGAGEQYF. Written as DNA, the CDR3 is TGTGCCAGCAGCTTTCGACAGGGGGCCGGGGAGCAGTACTTC.

The rearrangement links TRBV2 to TRBJ1-5, with D hard to call. The CDR3 sequence is 15 residues long. Germline loops: CDR1 SNHLY, CDR2 FYNNEI. V was pared by 7 bases and J by 2 bases, with 15 bases between. CDR3 nucleotides: TGTGCCAGCAATGGCGAGGGTAAGGGCAATCAGCCCCAGCATTTT. This codes for CASNGEGKGNQPQHF.

The rearrangement links TRBV5-6 to TRBJ2-7; no reliable D call. The CDR3 runs to 13 residues. V was pared by 0 bases and J by 10 bases, with 14 bases between. CDR1 is SGHDT and CDR2 is YYEEEE in the germline V gene. The CDR3: CASSLESLSAQYF. The DNA of the CDR3 is TGTGCCAGCAGCTTGGAATCCCTGAGTGCTCAGTACTTC.

This rearrangement joins TRBV23-1 to TRBJ2-3, with D unclear. TRBV23-1 falls under the ORF class, with uncertain function. CDR3 length: 11 residues. The V end lost 4 bases, the J end lost 6 bases, and 5 bases lay between the germline ends. The CDR3 protein is CASSPTDTQYF. CDR3 nucleotide sequence: TGCGCCAGCAGTCCAACGGATACGCAGTATTTT.

The J gene is TRBJ1-6, the V gene TRBV7-9, with 8 bases identical to TRBD1. Germline CDR1 reads SEHNR; CDR2 reads FQNEAQ (reference sequence). The CDR3 extends over 15 amino acids. Trimming took 6 bases from V and 9 from J; bases not matched to a gene: 10. The CDR3 reads CASRSGGESTSPLHF. DNA for the CDR3: TGTGCCAGCAGATCAGGGGGCGAGTCTACTTCACCCCTCCACTTT.

The rearrangement joins TRBV14 to TRBJ2-2; 8 bases are a match to TRBD2. Unmatched junction bases numbered 10, after V lost 3 bases and J lost 7 bases. The CDR3 has 16 amino acids. In germline, CDR1 is SGHDN, CDR2 FVKESK. CDR3 region: CASSHTGTRGVGELFF. CDR3 nucleotide sequence: TGTGCCAGCAGCCACACCGGGACTAGAGGGGTCGGGGAGCTGTTTTTT.

The gene calls are TRBV6-5 and TRBJ1-5, with D tentatively TRBD1 (5 bases). Germline CDR1 MNHEY, CDR2 SVGAGI. V lost 8 bases, J lost 0 bases, and 14 bases lay in between. CDR3 size: 15 residues. CDR3 bases: TGTGCCAGCCGGGGGGGACGGCTTAGCAATCAGCCCCAGCATTTT. Protein: CASRGGRLSNQPQHF.

The V gene is TRBV30, the J gene TRBJ1-5; tentative D call: TRBD1 (6 bases). CDR3 length: 18 amino acids. V was shortened by 1 base and J by 0 bases, with 19 bases between the two germline ends. Germline V CDR1 and CDR2: GTSNPN, SVGIG (reference sequence). The CDR3 coding sequence is TGTGCCTGGAGTGCCTCCGGGACATCCCGTTATAGCAATCAGCCCCAGCATTTT. It is translated as CAWSASGTSRYSNQPQHF.

This chain uses TRBV4-2 with TRBJ2-7, with 7 bases matching TRBD1. The CDR3 runs to 13 residues. CDR1 is LGHNA and CDR2 is YNFKEQ in the germline V gene. The V gene end was trimmed by 0 bases and the J gene end by 6 bases; junction bases not matched to a gene: 2. The CDR3 nucleotides read TGTGCCAGCAGCCAAGAGACAGGGATCGAGCAGTACTTC. Protein product: CASSQETGIEQYF.

The chain recombines TRBV6-4 with TRBJ2-1, with no clear D. The germline CDR1 and CDR2 sequences are MRHNA and SNTAGT. This CDR3 region has 15 residues. Deletions cut 3 bases from V and 9 bases from J, with 18 bases between. CDR3 bases: TGTGCCAGCAGTGAAAGGGTAGCCCTTCTAGGTGAGCAGTTCTTC. Translated, it gives CASSERVALLGEQFF.